These 25 T cell receptor delta chains came from one sample sequenced in a study of γδ T cells in repeated Plasmodium falciparum infection. TCRdb re-called the multiplex PCR reads through CATT. The sample has under 65,000 delta-chain clones; roughly 1.8% are singletons. Flow sorting of PBMC yielded separate Vgamma9/Vdelta2+ and Vdelta2-negative gammadelta T cell populations for bulk repertoire analysis. The sequencing sample was made of gamma-delta T cells from blood. The receptors here all came from a pool of human donors (malaria-infected and uninfected, not separated).

A few counts support this clone. The protein that TCRdb holds for this DNA derives from a much larger clone and differs from the translated DNA at residue 21, which likely indicates a read error; the protein shown here is translated from the DNA. This chain uses TRDV1 with TRDJ1, with D possibly matching TRDD3 (10 bases). CDR1 and CDR2 from the germline V gene are TSWWSYY and QGS. CDR3 length: 22 amino acids. CDR3 bases: TGTGCTCTTGGGGACAGGCCTTCCTACGGGACGAGGTGGGGGATACAGACCGATAAACTCACCTTT. Its protein product is CALGDRPSYGTRWGIQTDKLTF.

This clone was seen a few times. This is likely an artifact of a read error, given a far larger clone one base away. Other DNA variants within this sample encode the same CDR3. CDR3: CALGDSTGIYWGTRGTDKLIF. For the CDR3, the DNA is TGCGCTCTTGGGGATTCTACGGGAATTTACTGGGGGACTAGGGGGACCGATAAACTCATCTTT. The rearrangement joins TRDV1 to TRDJ1; 9 positions agree with TRDD3. As TCRdb names no J gene, one was assigned here on the basis of a DNA match to germline. Germline V lookup: CDR1 TSWWSYY, CDR2 QGS. The CDR3 length is 21 residues.

This clone was observed many times. J is TRDJ1 and V is TRDV1, with 7 bases aligning to TRDD3. The J gene is absent in TCRdb and was assigned here via DNA matching to germline. Germline loops: CDR1 TSWWSYY, CDR2 QGS. The J segment lost 0 bases and the V segment lost 0 bases, leaving 19 bases of the junction unmatched. The CDR3 is 21 amino acids. The CDR3: CALGELGAYWGSPPYTDKLIF. As DNA, the CDR3 is TGTGCTCTTGGGGAACTAGGAGCCTACTGGGGATCTCCTCCATACACCGATAAACTCATCTTT.

In this sample, this clone turned up many times. TCRdb assigns this DNA the protein of a much larger clone, which departs from its translation at residue 18; this likely reflects a read error, and the protein shown comes from translating the DNA. The chain carries TRDV1 and TRDJ1, with 7 bases identical to TRDD3. The CDR3 has 22 residues. Germline V gene sequence: CDR1 TSWWSYY, CDR2 QGS. As DNA, the CDR3 is TGTGCTCTTGGGGAAGTGGTGACGTCCTGGGGATATTGGGAAAGCGTCACCAATAAACTCATCTTT. Its translation is CALGEVVTSWGYWESVTNKLIF.

This clone was recorded many times. TCRdb's protein for this DNA is that of a much larger clone and differs from the translation at residue 21, likely a read error; the protein shown is the DNA translation. The rearrangement joins TRDV1 to TRDJ1; 10 positions match TRDD3. Germline matching of the DNA provided the J gene here, since TCRdb leaves it blank. From germline, CDR1 is TSWWSYY and CDR2 QGS. The CDR3 runs to 25 residues. CDR3 region: CALGTQGLSPFFWGITSGYTGKLIF. The CDR3 DNA sequence: TGTGCTCTTGGGACTCAAGGCCTTTCACCTTTTTTCTGGGGGATAACATCTGGATACACCGGTAAACTCATCTTT.

In the case of this clone: The protein TCRdb lists belongs to a much larger clone and differs from this DNA's translation at residue 16, which points to a read error; the protein shown is made from the DNA. This chain uses TRDV1 with TRDJ1; 12 bases match TRDD3. The CDR3 totals 25 residues. Germline V gene data show CDR1 as TSWWSYY and CDR2 as QGS. The J segment lost 0 bases and the V segment lost 0 bases, leaving 26 bases of the junction unmatched. The CDR3 DNA sequence: TGTGCTCTTGGGGAACTCGGGCGCGTCTGGGGGATACGCCATCCTCCCCATTCGTACACCGATAAACTCATCTTT. This encodes CALGELGRVWGIRHPPHSYTDKLIF.

In this sample, this clone turned up a few times. Translating this DNA gives a protein that differs at residue 4 from the TCRdb one, which belongs to a much larger clone; a read error is likely, and the protein shown is this translation. The gene calls are TRDV2 and TRDJ3; 8 nucleotides line up with TRDD3. As TCRdb names no J gene, one was assigned here on the basis of a DNA match to germline. Germline-derived CDR1 and CDR2 are GEAIGNYY and EKD. The CDR3 extends over 20 amino acids. CDR3 coding DNA: TGTGCCTGTGTCACCGCGCTGGGGATACCCCGCTCCTGGGACACCCGACAGATGTTTTTC. Its protein is CACVTALGIPRSWDTRQMFF.

This clone was detected only a few times. A far larger clone is a single base away, which makes a read error likely. Other nucleotide sequences in the sample specify the same CDR3. The chain carries TRDV1 and TRDJ1; 9 positions agree with TRDD3. CDR3 length: 25 residues. The germline CDR1 and CDR2 sequences are TSWWSYY and QGS. The CDR3 region is CALGHPFPFFPPHLVGDKYTDKLIF. In DNA, the CDR3 is TGTGCCCTTGGGCATCCTTTTCCCTTTTTTCCTCCCCATTTGGTGGGGGATAAATACACCGATAAACTCATCTTT.

In this sample, this clone turned up a few times. A far larger clone is only one base removed, so a read error is likely. The sample contains more than one DNA sequence encoding this CDR3. The V gene is TRDV1, the J gene TRDJ1, with D possibly TRDD3 on 6 matching bases. The J gene, missing from TCRdb, was assigned here through DNA to germline matching. Trimming pared 1 base from V and 0 bases from J, leaving 24 bases between. CDR3 length: 20 residues. Germline V gene data show CDR1 as TSWWSYY and CDR2 as QGS. In DNA form, the CDR3 reads TGTGCTCTTGGGGAACAAGTTGGTTGGGGGTCATACTCATACACCGATAAACTCATCTTT. Its translation is CALGEQVGWGSYSYTDKLIF.

This clone is labeled medium-sized. This sample also contains other DNA sequences that code for the same CDR3. The CDR3 here is CALGEPLTDLLGDTAYKLIF. CDR3 nucleotides: TGTGCTCTTGGGGAACCCCTTACTGATTTACTGGGGGATACAGCCTATAAACTCATCTTT. The rearrangement uses TRDV1 and TRDJ1; 12 bases align to TRDD3. Germline CDR1 reads TSWWSYY; CDR2 reads QGS. The CDR3 contains 20 residues. Trimming at V came to 1 base and at J to 6 bases, leaving 18 bases not matched to a gene.

Concerning this clone: The TCRdb protein, from a much larger clone, departs from this DNA's translation at residue 6, likely by read error; the protein shown derives from the DNA. The chain is built from TRDV3 and TRDJ1, with 9 bases fitting TRDD3. J was trimmed by 0 bases and V by 2 bases; bases with no gene match: 46. Germline CDR1 TVYSNPD, CDR2 GDNSRS (reference sequence). This CDR3 is 28 amino acids long. Here the CDR3 DNA reads TGTGCCTTTTACCCCCTCCTCCTACAAGTAAACCTCGGGGTAAGATTCTGGGGGATCTCCCCTAACACCGATAAACTCATCTTT. Amino acid sequence: CAFYPLLLQVNLGVRFWGISPNTDKLIF.

In its sample, this clone was seen many times. CDR3 bases: TGTGCTCTTGGGTTTTTTACTTCCTATAATATGTACTGGGGGATACGAGCTGATAAACTCATCTTT. As protein: CALGFFTSYNMYWGIRADKLIF. The chain uses TRDV1 and TRDJ1; 13 bases align to TRDD3. This CDR3 is built from 22 residues. Trimming cost V 5 bases and J 5 bases; bases outside gene matches: 26. The germline V gene encodes CDR1 TSWWSYY and CDR2 QGS.

This clone was seen more than once but under ten times. TCRdb has a much larger clone's protein, which differs at residue 16 from the translation of this DNA, likely because of a read error; what is shown is the protein translated from the DNA. The V call is TRDV1, the J call TRDJ1; D is ambiguous. No J segment appears in TCRdb, so it was assigned here by matching the sequence to germline. CDR1 and CDR2 (germline): TSWWSYY, QGS. The CDR3 contains 19 residues. The CDR3 sequence is CALGGRLKKSLRYTDELIF. The CDR3 DNA is TGTGCTCTTGGGGGAAGACTTAAAAAGTCCCTCCGGTACACCGATGAACTCATCTTT.

As regards this clone: A read error likely explains this, since a far larger clone differs by one base. This sample also contains other DNA sequences that code for the same CDR3. The chain combines TRDV1 with TRDJ1; no reliable D call. CDR1 and CDR2 (germline): TSWWSYY, QGS. This CDR3 is 17 amino acids long. The V and J ends lost 0 bases and 8 bases respectively, with 22 bases between them. CDR3 coding DNA: TGTGCTCTTGGGGAACTTGAAAGAGCCGGTGAATCACGAAAACTCATCTTT. Amino acid sequence: CALGELERAGESRKLIF.

The rearrangement joins TRDV2 to TRDJ1, with 8 nucleotides matching TRDD3. The J gene, missing from TCRdb, was assigned here through DNA to germline matching. J was trimmed by 0 bases and V by 7 bases; bases with no gene match: 12. Germline V gives CDR1 GEAIGNYY, CDR2 EKD. This CDR3 comprises 16 residues. The CDR3 DNA reads as TGTGCCTGGGGATTCTCGTACTGGGGGTACACCGATAAACTCATCTTT. Its protein product is CAWGFSYWGYTDKLIF.

This clone turned up a few times. This likely reflects a read error, since a far larger clone is one base away. This CDR3 is also generated by other DNA sequences in the sample. The V gene is TRDV2, the J gene TRDJ1, with D perhaps matching TRDD3 (10 bases). TCRdb gives no J gene; it was assigned here by matching the DNA to germline. The CDR3 covers 19 residues. V was trimmed by 3 bases and J by 6 bases, leaving 31 bases between them. The germline V gene encodes CDR1 GEAIGNYY and CDR2 EKD. Here the CDR3 DNA reads TGTGCCTGTGACGGTCGGCCTTCCTACGCGGGGGGATACGGGAATAAACTCATCTTT. As protein: CACDGRPSYAGGYGNKLIF.

This clone was seen a handful of times. With a far larger clone one base away, a read error is the likely cause. Other nucleotide sequences in the sample specify the same CDR3. The V and J genes are TRDV3 and TRDJ1, with TRDD3 matching 11 bases. The length of the CDR3 is 17 residues. The germline V gene has CDR1 TVYSNPD and CDR2 GDNSRS (reference sequence). The CDR3 reads CALRRPGGYPYTDKLIF. DNA for the CDR3: TGTGCCTTGCGTCGGCCTGGGGGATACCCGTACACCGATAAGCTCATCTTT.

On this clone: A single base is all that separates this from a far larger clone, so a read error is likely. The same CDR3 arises from other DNA sequences in this sample as well. The J gene is TRDJ1, the V gene TRDV1, with TRDD3 as a possible D gene (6 bases). CDR1 is TSWWSYY, CDR2 QGS, per germline. This CDR3 has 18 residues. In DNA, the CDR3 is TGTGCTCTTGGGGAATTAGAGCGGGGGAGGAGGTACACCGACAAACTCATCTTT. It translates to CALGELERGRRYTDKLIF.

Concerning this clone itself: The amino acid sequence in TCRdb belongs to a much larger clone and departs from this DNA's translation at residue 17, likely a sequencing read error; the sequence shown is translated from the DNA. The J gene was not called, though the V gene is TRDV1; TRDD3 was called by the table and not checked on the DNA. Per the germline V gene, CDR1 is TSWWSYY and CDR2 is QGS. This CDR3 comprises 21 residues. This CDR3 is CALGERYFNTIRDTRVANLIF. CDR3 nucleotides: TGTGCTCTTGGGGAAAGGTATTTTAATACTATAAGGGATACGAGAGTGGCGAATCTCATCTTT.

This clone came up a few times. It differs at one base from a far larger clone, so likely a read error. Other DNA sequences within the sample encode an identical CDR3. The rearrangement links TRDV1 to TRDJ1, with TRDD3 identical over 13 bases. No J gene was available from TCRdb, and it was assigned here by a germline match of the DNA. The length of the CDR3 is 19 residues. The germline gives CDR1 TSWWSYY, CDR2 QGS. CDR3 DNA sequence: TGTGCCCTTGGGGAGGCCTTCCTACCTTACTGGGGGATACGTGATAAACTCATCTTT. It translates to CALGEAFLPYWGIRDKLIF.

Notes on this clone: This likely stems from a read error, as it lies one base from a far larger clone. The chain links TRDV1 to TRDJ1, with 9 nucleotides matching TRDD3. As TCRdb names no J gene, one was assigned here on the basis of a DNA match to germline. Germline V gene data show CDR1 as TSWWSYY and CDR2 as QGS. This CDR3 spans 23 amino acids. The J segment lost 5 bases and the V segment lost 0 bases, leaving 28 bases of the junction unmatched. This CDR3 is CALGELNSNGVSRLGDSGDKLIF. In DNA, the CDR3 is TGTGCTCTTGGGGAACTTAATAGCAACGGAGTGTCGCGTCTGGGGGATTCGGGTGATAAACTCATCTTT.

Remarks on this clone: TCRdb has a much larger clone's protein, which differs at residue 5 from the translation of this DNA, likely because of a read error; what is shown is the protein translated from the DNA. The chain uses TRDV1 and TRDJ1; D is tentatively TRDD2 or TRDD3 (8 bases each). The J gene is not listed in TCRdb, so it was assigned here from a DNA match to germline. Germline loops: CDR1 TSWWSYY, CDR2 QGS. V lost 5 bases to trimming and J lost 3 bases, with 31 bases between them. The CDR3 has 20 residues. CDR3 residues: CALGKPLFLHLGIPSDKLIF. CDR3 sequence (DNA): TGTGCTCTTGGGAAACCACTCTTCCTACATTTGGGGATACCTTCCGATAAACTCATCTTT.

In this sample, this clone turned up many times. A read error likely explains why the TCRdb protein, taken from a much larger clone, differs from this DNA's translation at residue 3; the protein shown is translated from the DNA. The V and J genes are TRDV1 and TRDJ1; 12 bases are a match to TRDD3. TCRdb is silent on the J gene; assignment here came from matching the DNA to germline. The CDR3 loop spans 24 amino acids. The germline V gene has CDR1 TSWWSYY and CDR2 QGS. CDR3 DNA sequence: TGTGCTCCTGGGGAACCCACCTTTTTCTGTCCTAACTGGGGGATACCCTGCTACACCGATAAACTCATCTTT. This codes for CAPGEPTFFCPNWGIPCYTDKLIF.

This clone occurred a few times. This DNA translates differently at residue 12 from the TCRdb protein, which is that of a much larger clone; a read error is likely, and the protein shown is the DNA's own translation. The chain carries TRDV1 and TRDJ1; D gene ambiguous. The CDR3 consists of 19 residues. Trimming left V 4 bases short and J 0 bases short, with 24 bases between. In germline, CDR1 is TSWWSYY, CDR2 QGS. CDR3 sequence reads: CALGGLFYGSSPYTDKLIF. CDR3 DNA sequence: TGTGCTCTTGGGGGGCTGTTTTACGGTTCGTCGCCGTACACCGATAAACTCATCTTT.

At least ten counts were recorded for this clone. A far larger clone is just one base off, so this is likely a read error. This specimen includes other DNA sequences encoding the same CDR3. The V call is TRDV1, the J call TRDJ1, with 9 bases identical to TRDD2. The length of the CDR3 is 17 residues. Germline lookup yields CDR1 TSWWSYY and CDR2 QGS. This CDR3 reads CALGETPSYGGWDKLIF. CDR3 DNA sequence: TGTGCCCTTGGGGAAACTCCTTCCTACGGGGGATGGGATAAACTCATCTTT.